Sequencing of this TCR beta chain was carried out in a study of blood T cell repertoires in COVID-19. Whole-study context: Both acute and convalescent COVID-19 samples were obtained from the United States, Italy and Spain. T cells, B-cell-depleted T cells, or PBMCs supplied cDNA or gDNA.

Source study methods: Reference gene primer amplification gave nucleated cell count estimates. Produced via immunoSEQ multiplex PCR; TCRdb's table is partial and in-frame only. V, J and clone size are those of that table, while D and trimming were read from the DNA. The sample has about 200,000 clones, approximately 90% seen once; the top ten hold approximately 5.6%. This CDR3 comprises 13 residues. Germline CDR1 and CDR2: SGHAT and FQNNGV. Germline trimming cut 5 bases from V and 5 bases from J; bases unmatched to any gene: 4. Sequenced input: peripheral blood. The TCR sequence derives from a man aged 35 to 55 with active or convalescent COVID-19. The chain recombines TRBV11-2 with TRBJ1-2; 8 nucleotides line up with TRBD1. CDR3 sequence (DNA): TGTGCCAGCAGCCCTGGGACAGGTTATGGCTACACCTTC. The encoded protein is CASSPGTGYGYTF.